These 26 T cell receptor beta chains came from one sample sequenced in a study of T cells in localized non-small cell lung cancer. Method: immunoSEQ multiplex PCR; TCRdb's copy keeps in-frame clones and lacks some. This table has under 35,000 clones, 80% to 95% appearing once. Specimen: peripheral blood, collected before any cancer treatment. The receptor set was obtained from a female donor over 55 with stage I lung adenocarcinoma.

This sequence joins TRBV28 and TRBJ2-7, with D perhaps matching TRBD2 (6 bases). CDR3 size: 14 residues. The germline V gene encodes CDR1 MDHEN and CDR2 SYDVKM. The ends were cut back, 4 bases at V and 6 bases at J, with 16 bases in the middle. This chain's CDR3 is CASSSQSTSSEQYF. DNA of the CDR3: TGTGCCAGCAGTTCACAATCGACTAGTAGCGAGCAGTACTTC.

The CDR3 reads CASSHPFTTVEAFF. CDR3 nucleotide sequence: TGCGCCAGCAGCCACCCCTTTACGACGGTTGAAGCTTTCTTT. V is TRBV4-1 and J is TRBJ1-1; D gene ambiguous. Trimming cost V 3 bases and J 7 bases, with 15 bases left between them. The CDR3 is 14 residues long. From germline, CDR1 is MGHRA and CDR2 YSYEKL.

V usage is TRBV18 and J usage is TRBJ1-1; D might be TRBD1 (6 bases). Germline assignment: CDR1 KGHSH and CDR2 LQKENI. Trimming took 2 bases from V and 4 from J, leaving 14 bases between them. The CDR3 has 15 amino acids. The CDR3 reads CASSPGRGESTEAFF. As DNA, the CDR3 is TGTGCCAGCTCACCAGGAAGGGGGGAATCCACTGAAGCTTTCTTT.

The V and J genes are TRBV9 and TRBJ2-1; D call uncertain. V lost 3 bases to trimming and J lost 4 bases, with 5 bases between them. Germline CDR1 SGDLS, CDR2 YYNGEE. The CDR3 sequence is 12 residues long. In nucleotides, the CDR3 is TGTGCCAGCAGCGGGACGTACAATGAGCAGTTCTTC. Amino acid sequence: CASSGTYNEQFF.

The chain is built from TRBV15 and TRBJ1-4; D may be TRBD1 (6 bases). This CDR3 region has 14 residues. The germline V gene has CDR1 LNHNV and CDR2 YYDKDF (reference sequence). V was pared by 5 bases and J by 8 bases, with 15 bases between. The CDR3: CATSHRVGREKLFF. CDR3 in DNA: TGTGCCACCAGCCACAGGGTAGGGAGAGAAAAACTGTTTTTT.

The chain combines TRBV11-2 with TRBJ1-1; the match to TRBD1 covers 8 bases. CDR3 length equals 15 residues. V lost 5 bases to trimming and J lost 1 base; unmatched junction nucleotides: 6. CDR1 and CDR2 from the germline V gene are SGHAT and FQNNGV. The CDR3 DNA sequence: TGTGCCAGCAGCAGACAGGGGAGAGGGAACACTGAAGCTTTCTTT. Protein product: CASSRQGRGNTEAFF.

V is TRBV6-1 and J is TRBJ2-4; TRBD1 aligns across 8 bases. The length of the CDR3 is 16 residues. The germline V gene encodes CDR1 MNHNS and CDR2 SASEGT. Trimming removed 2 bases from V and 2 bases from J; junction bases left unmatched: 5. In DNA form, the CDR3 reads TGTGCCAGCAGTGAATTAGACAGGGGAACCAAAAACATTCAGTACTTC. This translates into CASSELDRGTKNIQYF.

The chain combines TRBV27 with TRBJ1-5; D might be TRBD1 (6 bases). Germline lookup yields CDR1 MNHEY and CDR2 SMNVEV (reference sequence). V gave up 5 bases and J gave up 6 bases, with 14 bases separating them. The CDR3 length is 14 residues. The CDR3 nucleotides read TGTGCCAGCAGTACCCGGGGGGGGCTTCAGCCCCAGCATTTT. Translating it yields CASSTRGGLQPQHF.

The V call is TRBV11-2, the J call TRBJ2-1; 8 bases fit TRBD2. Germline V gene data show CDR1 as SGHAT and CDR2 as FQNNGV. This CDR3 is 15 amino acids long. V trimming: 1 base; J trimming: 8 bases; junction bases outside the gene matches: 7. Here the CDR3 reads CASSLVGTRGDEQFF. The CDR3 bases are TGTGCCAGCAGCTTAGTGGGGACTAGGGGCGATGAGCAGTTCTTC.

This clone was seen only once. The V gene is TRBV19, the J gene TRBJ1-1; D is uncertain. V was clipped by 6 bases and J by 2 bases, with 19 bases between them. This CDR3 has 16 residues. Germline V gene data show CDR1 as LNHDA and CDR2 as SQIVND (reference sequence). CDR3 DNA: TGTGCCAGTAGAACAGACGGCACAAATCCCAACACTGAAGCTTTCTTT. The encoded protein is CASRTDGTNPNTEAFF. The full variable domain, its missing parts supplied by reference TRBV19 and TRBJ1-1, is DGGITQSPKYLFRKEGQNVTLSCEQNLNHDAMYWYRQDPGQGLRLIYYSQIVNDFQKGDIAEGYSVSREKKESFPLTVTSAQKNPTAFYLCASRTDGTNPNTEAFFGQGTRLTVV.

This clone rates as large. This rearrangement joins TRBV7-2 to TRBJ2-3, with no clear D. The V gene lost 4 bases and the J gene lost 3 bases, with 11 bases spanning the gap. CDR3 length equals 14 residues. Germline CDR1 reads SGHTA; CDR2 reads FQGNSA. CDR3 in amino acids: CASSSQLGTDTQYF. Here the CDR3 DNA reads TGTGCCAGCAGCTCCCAGTTAGGTACAGATACGCAGTATTTT.

The chain employs TRBV6-4 and TRBJ2-6; D is unresolved. The CDR3 is made up of 15 amino acids. V was shortened by 7 bases and J by 0 bases, with 10 bases between the two germline ends. Looked up from germline, CDR1 is MRHNA and CDR2 is SNTAGT. CDR3 residues: CASNPPISGANVLTF. The CDR3 DNA reads as TGTGCCAGCAACCCGCCCATCTCTGGGGCCAACGTCCTGACTTTC.

In this sample, this clone turned up once. The chain employs TRBV28 and TRBJ2-1; D is uncertain. V was shortened by 3 bases and J by 11 bases, with 8 bases between the two germline ends. The V gene's germline CDR1 is MDHEN and CDR2 SYDVKM. The CDR3 covers 11 residues. CDR3 in amino acids: CASSFPGQQFF. DNA for the CDR3: TGTGCCAGCAGTTTTCCCGGACAGCAGTTCTTC. Full variable domain (rest looked up from reference TRBV28 and TRBJ2-1): DVKVTQSSRYLVKRTGEKVFLECVQDMDHENMFWYRQDPGLGLRLIYFSYDVKMKEKGDIPEGYSVSREKKERFSLILESASTNQTSMYLCASSFPGQQFFGPGTRLTVL.

This chain joins TRBV6-6 and TRBJ1-5, with D possibly matching TRBD1 (5 bases). The V gene lost 4 bases and the J gene lost 0 bases, with 10 bases spanning the gap. Germline CDR1 is MNHNY and CDR2 is SVGAGI (reference sequence). The CDR3 has 15 residues. This CDR3 is CASSSDRNSNQPQHF. Here the CDR3 DNA reads TGTGCCAGCAGTTCAGACAGAAATAGCAATCAGCCCCAGCATTTT.

This chain connects TRBV5-4 to TRBJ1-2, with TRBD1 as a possible D gene (5 bases). The CDR3 is made up of 15 amino acids. CDR1 SGHNT and CDR2 YYREEE come from the germline V gene (reference sequence). Trimming cost V 4 bases and J 3 bases, with 16 bases left between them. CDR3 in amino acids: CASSPQGNTYYGYTF. In DNA, the CDR3 is TGTGCCAGCAGCCCCCAGGGAAATACCTACTATGGCTACACCTTC.

The chain recombines TRBV5-1 with TRBJ2-2; the D call may be TRBD1 or TRBD2 (5 bases each). The germline V gene has CDR1 SGHRS and CDR2 YFSETQ. The CDR3 contains 15 residues. The V and J ends lost 3 bases and 4 bases respectively, with 13 bases between them. CDR3 loop: CASSSQSGGTGELFF. In nucleotides, the CDR3 is TGCGCCAGCAGCTCTCAGTCTGGGGGCACCGGGGAGCTGTTTTTT.

The chain joins TRBV19 to TRBJ2-2, with D tentatively TRBD1 or TRBD2 (5 bases each). Germline V CDR1 and CDR2: LNHDA, SQIVND (reference sequence). The CDR3 sequence is 13 residues long. The V end lost 3 bases, the J end lost 10 bases, and 12 bases lay between the germline ends. CDR3 nucleotide sequence: TGTGCCAGTAGTATTAGGGGACCACCGGAGCTGTTTTTT. It yields the protein CASSIRGPPELFF.

This clone occurred once. The chain links TRBV11-3 to TRBJ2-2; 9 bases agree with TRBD1. CDR1 and CDR2 from the germline V gene are SGHNT and YENEEA. This CDR3 is built from 16 residues. Germline trimming cut 3 bases from V and 4 bases from J; bases unmatched to any gene: 6. This CDR3 reads CASSFRTGVLTGELFF. CDR3 DNA sequence: TGTGCCAGCAGCTTCCGGACAGGGGTCCTCACCGGGGAGCTGTTTTTT.

This rearrangement joins TRBV9 to TRBJ1-2, with D unresolved. CDR3 length: 13 residues. V was trimmed by 4 bases and J by 7 bases, leaving 14 bases between them. From germline, CDR1 is SGDLS and CDR2 YYNGEE. CDR3 residues: CASSRVGAVGYTF. DNA for the CDR3: TGTGCCAGCAGCCGAGTGGGAGCGGTTGGCTACACCTTC. The full variable domain, rest sourced from reference TRBV9 and TRBJ1-2, is DSGVTQTPKHLITATGQRVTLRCSPRSGDLSVYWYQQSLDQGLQFLIQYYNGEERAKGNILERFSAQQFPDLHSELNLSSLELGDSALYFCASSRVGAVGYTFGSGTRLTVV.

The chain recombines TRBV7-9 with TRBJ2-1; D gene uncertain. This CDR3 is built from 16 residues. V was trimmed by 3 bases and J by 0 bases, leaving 12 bases between them. Per germline, CDR1 SEHNR and CDR2 FQNEAQ (reference sequence). The CDR3 loop reads CASSFGRSPSYNEQFF. CDR3 coding DNA: TGTGCCAGCAGCTTCGGACGGAGCCCCTCCTACAATGAGCAGTTCTTC.

Only a few counts were recorded for this clone. This chain uses TRBV30 with TRBJ1-1; D gene ambiguous. The germline CDR1 and CDR2 sequences are GTSNPN and SVGIG (reference sequence). The V end was cut by 3 bases, the J end by 5 bases, with 7 bases between. The CDR3 is made up of 11 amino acids. The CDR3 here is CAWRRGTEAFF. In DNA, the CDR3 is TGTGCCTGGAGACGGGGAACTGAAGCTTTCTTT.

The chain couples TRBV10-1 to TRBJ2-1; 12 bases map to TRBD2. Trimming took 9 bases from V and 10 from J; bases not matched to a gene: 7. CDR3 size: 13 residues. The germline V gene has CDR1 WNHNN and CDR2 SYGVQD (reference sequence). CDR3 DNA: TGCGCCAGTGGACTAGCGGGGTCCTCAGAGCAGTTCTTC. Encoded protein: CASGLAGSSEQFF.

The genes are TRBV29-1 and TRBJ2-3, with D hard to call. In germline, CDR1 is SQVTM, CDR2 ANQGSEA. Trimming stripped 3 bases from V and 3 bases from J, with 7 bases between. The CDR3 loop spans 12 amino acids. The CDR3 loop reads CSVDQATDTQYF. CDR3 sequence (DNA): TGCAGCGTTGACCAGGCTACAGATACGCAGTATTTT.

In DNA, the CDR3 is TGTGCCAGCAGGACAGGCCTGCGGGATACGCAGTATTTT. It is translated as CASRTGLRDTQYF. The V call is TRBV2, the J call TRBJ2-3, with a possible D match to TRBD1 (6 bases). Germline-derived CDR1 and CDR2 are SNHLY and FYNNEI. The CDR3 has 13 amino acids. The germline V and J ends were trimmed by 6 bases and 6 bases, with 13 bases remaining between them.

This clone was counted a few times. The chain has TRBV6-6 and TRBJ2-1; 10 bases line up with TRBD1. The V segment lost 5 bases and the J segment 6 bases; nucleotides outside the gene matches: 4. The germline V gene has CDR1 MNHNY and CDR2 SVGAGI (reference sequence). CDR3 length: 14 residues. The CDR3 spells CASSRTGGINEQFF. The CDR3 nucleotides are TGTGCCAGCAGTCGGACAGGGGGGATCAATGAGCAGTTCTTC.

The chain links TRBV18 to TRBJ1-1; possible D gene TRBD1, 5 bases. Trimming stripped 2 bases from V and 3 bases from J, with 13 bases between. Germline CDR1 KGHSH, CDR2 LQKENI. CDR3 length: 15 residues. The CDR3 protein is CASSPGTPDYTEAFF. The CDR3 DNA follows: TGTGCCAGCTCACCAGGGACGCCTGACTACACTGAAGCTTTCTTT. Variable domain in full (rest from reference TRBV18 and TRBJ1-1): NAGVMQNPRHLVRRRGQEARLRCSPMKGHSHVYWYRQLPEEGLKFMVYLQKENIIDESGMPKERFSAEFPKEGPSILRIQQVVRGDSAAYFCASSPGTPDYTEAFFGQGTRLTVV.